The T cell receptor (beta chain) described here comes from a study of OX40 agonist ivuxolimab in advanced cancers. The protocol was immunoSEQ multiplex PCR, while the TCRdb copy is restricted to in-frame clones and leaves out a portion. This repertoire shows around 100,000 clones, approximately 90% found once; its top ten account for roughly 0.56%. The sequenced sample was CD4+ or CD8+ T cells sorted from blood, obtained in a trial of the OX40 agonist ivuxolimab. The source of this sequence is an adult with an advanced solid tumor such as melanoma, head and neck, liver or kidney cancer.

The CDR3 region is CASSPPILTSTSGRAPDTQYF. For the CDR3, the DNA is TGTGCCAGCAGTCCACCCATACTAACCTCGACTAGCGGGAGGGCCCCAGATACGCAGTATTTT. This chain uses TRBV28 with TRBJ2-3, with 14 bases aligning to TRBD2. From germline, CDR1 is MDHEN and CDR2 SYDVKM. V lost 5 bases, J lost 4 bases, and 20 bases stayed unmatched. This CDR3 is built from 21 residues.